The present T cell receptor beta chain was sequenced within a study of blood T cells in healthy people across ages. On the study more broadly: Researchers report that template switching captured about one barcoded beta molecule per two T cells.

The second PCR ran roughly 7 to 11 cycles with a sample-barcoded 5' primer and J-beta primers. TCRdb re-analysed the 5' RACE reads in MiXCR, keeping a single row per CDR3 protein. The table has some 1 million distinct CDR3 sequences, 45% seen once. After removal of 5 bases from V and 2 bases from J, the junction contained 11 bases not matched to a gene. The CDR3 runs 16 residues. CDR1 is SGHTA and CDR2 is FQGNSA in the germline V gene. This TCR derives from a woman aged 60-75 years in good health. The V gene is TRBV7-2, the J gene TRBJ2-5; 7 bases fit TRBD2. Sequenced input: blood. The CDR3 loop reads CASSRVGSGPQETQYF. As DNA, the CDR3 is TGTGCCAGCAGCAGGGTGGGTAGCGGGCCTCAAGAGACCCAGTACTTC.